The T cell receptor beta chain described here comes from a study of beta chain features in type 1 diabetes. Overall study: Comparable age, gender and cell yields were observed in patients relative to healthy donors. General study results and limits: Compared to healthy donors, patients appeared to have naive, central memory and Treg TCRB repertoires that were more alike. Shortening of TCRB CDR3s, moderate but significant, appeared in all four CD4+ subsets of Type 1 diabetes patients.

Sorting with CD45RO/CCR7/CD25/CD127/CD95/CD27 yielded naive, central memory, regulatory and stem-like memory CD4+ cells. Expressed TCRB transcripts were sequenced because the entire RNA isolate underwent reverse transcription. Sequenced by immunoSEQ multiplex PCR; TCRdb stores in-frame clones only, minus some. Of about 340,000 clones detected, 9.3% appear once; the ten largest clones hold 0.9% to 1.1%. As to this clone: Its antigen is currently unknown.

Trimming removed 0 bases from V and 6 bases from J; junction bases left unmatched: 6. The germline V gene has CDR1 SGHTA and CDR2 FQGNSA. The CDR3 sequence is 16 residues long. The sequencing input was central memory CD4+ T cells from blood. The chain links TRBV7-2 to TRBJ2-3; 10 nucleotides line up with TRBD2. The TCR was taken from a young man with type 1 diabetes. DNA of the CDR3: TGTGCCAGCAGCTTAGCGGCTAGCGGGGGTACTGATACGCAGTATTTT. Translation gives CASSLAASGGTDTQYF.